The 25 T cell receptor beta chains reported below all come from one sample, sequenced in a study of OX40 agonist ivuxolimab in advanced cancers. TCRdb's table, derived via immunoSEQ multiplex PCR, lists solely in-frame clones and lacks some. Of about 100,000 clones detected, more than 85% appear once; the ten largest clones hold approximately 0.58%. This sample comprised CD4+ or CD8+ T cells sorted from blood, obtained in a trial of the OX40 agonist ivuxolimab. The receptor set was obtained from an adult with an advanced solid tumor such as melanoma, head and neck, liver or kidney cancer.

V gene TRBV21-1 combines with J gene TRBJ2-1; the table gives TRBD1 as D, unverified against the DNA. TRBV21-1 is tagged as a pseudogene. This CDR3 region has 12 residues. CDR3 loop: CASSKYRTEQFF. CDR3 DNA: TGTGCCAGCAGCAAATACAGGACTGAGCAGTTCTTC.

The chain employs TRBV6-6 and TRBJ2-7, with D uncertain. V was shortened by 6 bases and J by 4 bases, with 10 bases between the two germline ends. Germline assignment: CDR1 MNHNY and CDR2 SVGAGI (reference sequence). This CDR3 comprises 12 residues. The CDR3 loop reads CASRTTTYEQYF. CDR3 bases: TGTGCCAGCAGGACAACAACTTACGAGCAGTACTTC.

The J gene is TRBJ1-4, the V gene TRBV14, with D perhaps matching TRBD1 (5 bases). The germline V gene encodes CDR1 SGHDN and CDR2 FVKESK. Trimming took 5 bases from V and 14 from J, leaving 12 bases between them. The CDR3 is 11 amino acids. In DNA form, the CDR3 reads TGTGCCAGCAGCGCAGGGAAATACCTGTTTTTT. Translating gives CASSAGKYLFF.

This clone was recorded only once. The chain links TRBV7-9 to TRBJ2-7; D is ambiguous. This CDR3 has 15 residues. V was trimmed by 5 bases and J by 0 bases, leaving 14 bases between them. Germline CDR1 SEHNR, CDR2 FQNEAQ (reference sequence). The CDR3 is CASSQMGSNSYEQYF. CDR3 nucleotides: TGTGCCAGCAGCCAGATGGGGTCGAACTCCTACGAGCAGTACTTC.

This clone appeared once. This chain connects TRBV4-2 to TRBJ2-7; 8 bases align to TRBD2. CDR3 size: 15 residues. V gave up 1 base and J gave up 4 bases; unmatched junction bases: 6. CDR1 is LGHNA, CDR2 YNFKEQ, per germline. The CDR3 nucleotides are TGTGCCAGCAGCCAAGTGTACAGCGGGAGTTACGAGCAGTACTTC. It yields the protein CASSQVYSGSYEQYF.

The genes are TRBV7-9 and TRBJ1-3; D unresolved. V dropped 1 base and J dropped 1 base, with 2 bases sitting between them. Germline CDR1 is SEHNR and CDR2 is FQNEAQ (reference sequence). The CDR3 consists of 13 residues. The CDR3 is CASSLESGNTIYF. The CDR3 DNA follows: TGTGCCAGCAGCTTAGAATCTGGAAACACCATATATTTT.

The J gene is TRBJ2-6, the V gene TRBV7-2, with 8 nucleotides matching TRBD1. J lost 2 bases, V lost 5 bases, and 2 bases had no gene match. The CDR3 spans 15 residues. The germline CDR1 and CDR2 sequences are SGHTA and FQGNSA. In nucleotides, the CDR3 is TGTGCCAGCAGCGCAGGGGGCGCTGGGGCCAACGTCCTGACTTTC. It is translated as CASSAGGAGANVLTF.

This clone was counted a few times. The V gene is TRBV6-6, the J gene TRBJ2-3; no clear D. Between the trimmed V and J ends, which lost 2 bases and 3 bases, there was a span of 9 bases. The germline V gene has CDR1 MNHNY and CDR2 SVGAGI (reference sequence). The CDR3 has 14 amino acids. The DNA for the CDR3 is TGTGCCAGCAGTTACGTTAACCCGACAGATACGCAGTATTTT. Translated, it gives CASSYVNPTDTQYF.

The count of this clone is one. The chain is built from TRBV9 and TRBJ2-1, with D tentatively TRBD2 (5 bases). V was pared by 0 bases and J by 6 bases, with 7 bases between. Germline CDR1 reads SGDLS; CDR2 reads YYNGEE. The CDR3 runs 13 residues. CDR3 in DNA: TGTGCCAGCAGCGTAGGTAGCGCCAATGAGCAGTTCTTC. This translates into CASSVGSANEQFF.

The J gene is TRBJ2-7, the V gene TRBV19, with D perhaps being TRBD1 or TRBD2 (5 bases each). Trimming pared 8 bases from V and 2 bases from J, leaving 16 bases between. The CDR3 runs 14 residues. CDR1 is LNHDA and CDR2 is SQIVND in the germline V gene (reference sequence). The CDR3 nucleotides read TGTGCCAGTGCCAGAGGGGACCGGACCTACGAGCAGTACTTC. The encoded protein is CASARGDRTYEQYF.

The V call is TRBV12-5, the J call TRBJ2-2; possibly TRBD1 for D (8 bases). V gave up 2 bases and J gave up 7 bases, with 17 bases separating them. This CDR3 comprises 16 residues. Germline CDR1 is LGHNT and CDR2 is FRNRAP. The CDR3 protein is CASGLLRTGTIGELFF. CDR3 coding DNA: TGTGCTAGTGGTTTGCTCCGGACAGGGACTATCGGGGAGCTGTTTTTT.

The count of this clone is one. As DNA, the CDR3 is TGTGCCACCGGGGACACTGAAGCTTTCTTT. Translating it yields CATGDTEAFF. The genes are TRBV7-9 and TRBJ1-1, with D unresolved. The CDR3 totals 10 residues. CDR1 SEHNR and CDR2 FQNEAQ come from the germline V gene (reference sequence). V lost 10 bases and J lost 3, with 6 bases in between.

The gene calls are TRBV2 and TRBJ2-1; D might be TRBD2 (5 bases). The CDR3 has 14 amino acids. Germline values: CDR1 SNHLY, CDR2 FYNNEI. V gave up 4 bases and J gave up 7 bases, with 14 bases separating them. The CDR3 DNA follows: TGTGCCAGCAGTGTATTAGAGGGTCTGAATGAGCAGTTCTTC. Translating gives CASSVLEGLNEQFF.

This clone was recorded a few times. The gene calls are TRBV7-2 and TRBJ2-7; TRBD1 matches at 7 bases. From germline, CDR1 is SGHTA and CDR2 FQGNSA. The V gene end was trimmed by 4 bases and the J gene end by 0 bases; junction bases not matched to a gene: 6. The CDR3 extends over 15 amino acids. CDR3 coding DNA: TGTGCCAGCAGCTCCAGCAGACAGGGCTCCTACGAGCAGTACTTC. Amino acid sequence: CASSSSRQGSYEQYF.

In nucleotides, the CDR3 is TGTGCCAGCAGACTGGGACAGGGCACCTACGAGCAGTACTTC. It encodes CASRLGQGTYEQYF. The chain has TRBV2 and TRBJ2-7, with 9 bases that match TRBD1. The CDR3 runs to 14 residues. Unmatched junction bases numbered 5, after V lost 6 bases and J lost 2 bases. In germline, CDR1 is SNHLY, CDR2 FYNNEI.

This chain joins TRBV28 and TRBJ1-2, with a possible D match to TRBD1 (6 bases). Trimming removed 6 bases at V and 2 bases at J, with 10 bases between. The CDR3 runs to 13 residues. Germline V gene data show CDR1 as MDHEN and CDR2 as SYDVKM. CDR3 loop: CASRQGVNYGYTF. CDR3 DNA sequence: TGTGCCAGCAGACAGGGAGTCAACTATGGCTACACCTTC.

The rearrangement links TRBV5-1 to TRBJ2-3; 8 nucleotides match TRBD2. The germline V gene encodes CDR1 SGHRS and CDR2 YFSETQ. The CDR3 length is 14 residues. J lost 4 bases, V lost 2 bases, and 3 bases had no gene match. CDR3 bases: TGCGCCAGCAGCTTCCGGACTAGCTCAGATACGCAGTATTTT. Its protein product is CASSFRTSSDTQYF.

This chain links TRBV11-3 with TRBJ1-2; TRBD1 aligns across 7 bases. V lost 5 bases and J lost 7; bases outside the gene matches: 4. CDR3 size: 12 residues. Germline loops: CDR1 SGHNT, CDR2 YENEEA. The CDR3 coding sequence is TGTGCCAGCAGCGTTTACAGGGGTGGCTACACCTTC. Translation gives CASSVYRGGYTF. Full variable domain (remainder filled in from reference TRBV11-3 and TRBJ1-2): EAGVVQSPRYKIIEKKQPVAFWCNPISGHNTLYWYLQNLGQGPELLIRYENEEAVDDSQLPKDRFSAERLKGVDSTLKIQPAELGDSAVYLCASSVYRGGYTFGSGTRLTVV.

The rearrangement joins TRBV15 to TRBJ1-1; D gene ambiguous. The CDR3 loop spans 14 amino acids. Germline V CDR1 and CDR2: LNHNV, YYDKDF (reference sequence). Trimming pared 5 bases from V and 1 base from J, leaving 11 bases between. The CDR3 loop reads CATSGKLGNTEAFF. As DNA, the CDR3 is TGTGCCACCAGCGGGAAGTTGGGGAACACTGAAGCTTTCTTT.

The rearrangement uses TRBV5-4 and TRBJ2-7; maybe TRBD1 (5 bases). This CDR3 contains 15 residues. V was cut by 4 bases and J by 4 bases, with 18 bases left in between. Germline lookup yields CDR1 SGHNT and CDR2 YYREEE (reference sequence). CDR3 coding DNA: TGTGCCAGCAGCACCGACAGAGCTAAAATTTACGAGCAGTACTTC. As protein: CASSTDRAKIYEQYF.

This clone was picked up a small number of times. The V and J genes are TRBV27 and TRBJ1-4, with 9 nucleotides matching TRBD1. V trimming: 0 bases; J trimming: 8 bases; junction bases outside the gene matches: 10. The CDR3 extends over 17 amino acids. The germline V gene has CDR1 MNHEY and CDR2 SMNVEV (reference sequence). The CDR3 coding sequence is TGTGCCAGCAGTTTATCGCCGGCACAGGGGGCGCGAGAAAAACTGTTTTTT. This codes for CASSLSPAQGAREKLFF. The variable domain in full, completed from reference TRBV27 and TRBJ1-4, reads EAQVTQNPRYLITVTGKKLTVTCSQNMNHEYMSWYRQDPGLGLRQIYYSMNVEVTDKGDVPEGYKVSRKEKRNFPLILESPSPNQTSLYFCASSLSPAQGAREKLFFGSGTQLSVL.

This clone has just one count. This rearrangement joins TRBV5-4 to TRBJ1-4; 10 nucleotides match TRBD1. The CDR3 covers 14 residues. The V gene end was trimmed by 3 bases and the J gene end by 8 bases; junction bases not matched to a gene: 4. Germline lookup yields CDR1 SGHNT and CDR2 YYREEE (reference sequence). CDR3 sequence (DNA): TGTGCCAGCAGCTCCGGGACAGGGGAAGAAAAACTGTTTTTT. Translated, it gives CASSSGTGEEKLFF.

V and J are TRBV6-6 and TRBJ2-3; 9 bases map to TRBD1. CDR1 MNHNY and CDR2 SVGAGI come from the germline V gene (reference sequence). This CDR3 has 15 residues. The V gene end was trimmed by 6 bases and the J gene end by 3 bases; junction bases not matched to a gene: 7. CDR3 nucleotides: TGTGCCAGCAGCCCCGGGACAGGGTTAACAGATACGCAGTATTTT. This encodes CASSPGTGLTDTQYF.

The V call is TRBV4-3, the J call TRBJ2-7; 8 bases are shared with TRBD1. Per germline, CDR1 LGHNA and CDR2 YSLEER. The CDR3 length is 17 residues. V was clipped by 0 bases and J by 2 bases; unmatched bases: 9. CDR3 nucleotides: TGCGCCAGCAGCCAAGATCGCAGGGGGCACTATACCTACGAGCAGTACTTC. As protein: CASSQDRRGHYTYEQYF.

This clone was counted a single time. The chain combines TRBV6-1 with TRBJ2-7; 9 bases map to TRBD1. Unmatched junction bases numbered 10, after V lost 0 bases and J lost 4 bases. The CDR3 is 17 residues long. Germline V lookup: CDR1 MNHNS, CDR2 SASEGT. Here the CDR3 reads CASSEALLATGGYEQYF. DNA for the CDR3: TGTGCCAGCAGTGAAGCTCTCTTAGCGACAGGGGGATACGAGCAGTACTTC.